This TCR beta chain was captured in a study of T cells in Graves' hyperthyroidism and ophthalmopathy. Study-wide findings and caveats: Most thyroid clonotypes expanded above 0.001 appeared in blood too.

Amplification of TCR beta CDR3 regions was performed using RNA transcripts as template. A first-round RT-PCR of the TCR CDR3 used the HTBI primer set. TCRdb used MiXCR to reprocess the multiplex PCR reads, holding one entry per CDR3 protein. The sample contains under 400,000 distinct CDR3 sequences, around a sixth of which appear only once. This clonotype was picked up many times. Its antigen is unidentified. It was considered stable Graves' hyperthyroidism when ophthalmopathy did not progress within 18 months. Patients having uncontrolled infection, another autoimmune disease, pregnancy or lactation were not included. The CDR3 covers 12 residues. V was clipped by 3 bases and J by 10 bases, with 10 bases between them.

The source material was blood. The TCR comes from a woman in her 50s with Graves' hyperthyroidism. V is TRBV12-3 or TRBV12-4 and J is TRBJ2-1; no firm D call. CDR3 nucleotide sequence: TGTGCCAGCAGTTTTAGCCTAGAGGAGCAGTTCTTC. Protein sequence: CASSFSLEEQFF.